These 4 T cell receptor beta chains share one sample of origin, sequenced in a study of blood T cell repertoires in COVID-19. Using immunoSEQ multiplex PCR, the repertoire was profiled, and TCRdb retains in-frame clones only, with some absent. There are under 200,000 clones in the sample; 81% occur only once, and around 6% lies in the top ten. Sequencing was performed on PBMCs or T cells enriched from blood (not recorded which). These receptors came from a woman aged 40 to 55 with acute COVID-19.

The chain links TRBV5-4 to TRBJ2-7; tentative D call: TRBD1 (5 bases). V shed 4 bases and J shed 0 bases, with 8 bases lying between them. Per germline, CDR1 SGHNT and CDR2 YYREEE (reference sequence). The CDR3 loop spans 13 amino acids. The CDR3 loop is CASSPQGSYEQYF. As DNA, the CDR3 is TGTGCCAGCAGCCCCCAGGGCTCCTACGAGCAGTACTTC. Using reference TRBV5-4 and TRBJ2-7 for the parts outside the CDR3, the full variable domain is ETGVTQSPTHLIKTRGQQVTLRCSSQSGHNTVSWYQQALGQGPQFIFQYYREEENGRGNFPPRFSGLQFPNYSSELNVNALELDDSALYLCASSPQGSYEQYFGPGTRLTVT.

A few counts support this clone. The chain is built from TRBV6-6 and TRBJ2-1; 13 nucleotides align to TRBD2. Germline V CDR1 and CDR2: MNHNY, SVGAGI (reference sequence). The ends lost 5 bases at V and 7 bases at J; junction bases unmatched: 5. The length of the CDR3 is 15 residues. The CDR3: CASSPGTSGKNEQFF. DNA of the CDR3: TGTGCCAGCAGTCCTGGGACTAGCGGGAAGAATGAGCAGTTCTTC.

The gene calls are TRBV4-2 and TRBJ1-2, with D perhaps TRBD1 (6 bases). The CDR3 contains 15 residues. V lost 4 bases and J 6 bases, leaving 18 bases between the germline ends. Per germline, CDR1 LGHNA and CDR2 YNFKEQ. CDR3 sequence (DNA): TGTGCCAGCAGCCCCCATACCGGACAGCAAGATGGCTACACCTTC. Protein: CASSPHTGQQDGYTF.

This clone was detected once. The CDR3 sequence is CASSRGGETGANVLTF. The CDR3, as DNA: TGTGCCAGCAGCCGGGGAGGTGAGACTGGGGCCAACGTCCTGACTTTC. The chain is built from TRBV5-4 and TRBJ2-6; possible D gene TRBD2, 6 bases. From germline, CDR1 is SGHNT and CDR2 YYREEE (reference sequence). Trimming cost V 4 bases and J 2 bases, with 13 bases left between them. The CDR3 sequence is 16 residues long.